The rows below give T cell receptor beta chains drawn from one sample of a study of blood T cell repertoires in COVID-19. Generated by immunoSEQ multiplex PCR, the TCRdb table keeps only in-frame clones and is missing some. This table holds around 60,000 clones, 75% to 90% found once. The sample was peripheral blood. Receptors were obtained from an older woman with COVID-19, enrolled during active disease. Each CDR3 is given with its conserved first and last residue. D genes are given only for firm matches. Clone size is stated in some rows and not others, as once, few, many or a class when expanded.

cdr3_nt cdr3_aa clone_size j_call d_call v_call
TGTGCCAGCTCACCGCAGGGAGGAATCACAGATACGCAGTATTTT CASSPQGGITDTQYF NA TRBJ2-3 NA TRBV18
TGTGCCAGTAGTAGCGGGAGGGGATACGAGCAGTACTTC CASSSGRGYEQYF few TRBJ2-7 TRBD2 TRBV19
TGTGCCAGCACAGCAGGGGCTAGCGGGTACAATGAGCAGTTCTTC CASTAGASGYNEQFF NA TRBJ2-1 TRBD2 TRBV9
TGTGCCAGCATTCTCACCCCGGCTAGCGGCTACGAGCAGTACTTC CASILTPASGYEQYF NA TRBJ2-7 TRBD2 TRBV6-6
TGTGCCAGTAGTATCGGGGGATCCTACAATGAGCAGTTCTTC CASSIGGSYNEQFF NA TRBJ2-1 NA TRBV19
TGTGCCAGCAGTTTTGGGGGCGGAAACACCATATATTTT CASSFGGGNTIYF NA TRBJ1-3 NA TRBV6-6
TGCGCCAGCAGCCAAGAAGCCATAGGGACAGTCTATGGCTACACCTTC CASSQEAIGTVYGYTF few TRBJ1-2 TRBD1 TRBV4-3
TGTGCTAGTGGCTCGGGACAGGGGCCTTCCTTCTACGAGCAGTACTTC CASGSGQGPSFYEQYF NA TRBJ2-7 TRBD1 TRBV12-5
TGTGCCAGCAGCCCAGGGTGGCTAGCGGTCATTCCCTACGAGCAGTACTTC CASSPGWLAVIPYEQYF NA TRBJ2-7 TRBD2 TRBV6-2/TRBV6-3
TGTGCCAGCACCCCCCTGAGGGATACGCAGTATTTT CASTPLRDTQYF NA TRBJ2-3 NA TRBV12-3/TRBV12-4
TGTGCCAGCAGTTACTCGGGCGGACAAGATGAAAAACTGTTTTTT CASSYSGGQDEKLFF NA TRBJ1-4 NA TRBV6-5
TGTGCTAGTGGTTTAGGAGGGGACACTGAAGCTTTCTTT CASGLGGDTEAFF NA TRBJ1-1 NA TRBV12-5
TGTGCCTGGAGTGTTCGTCGTTCAGGGACAGATACGCAGTATTTT CAWSVRRSGTDTQYF NA TRBJ2-3 NA TRBV30
TGCGCCAGCAGCTCAAATGCAGGAGGCGAGCAGTACTTC CASSSNAGGEQYF NA TRBJ2-7 NA TRBV5-1
TGTGCCAGCAGTTTAACAGGGGGCGATCAGCCCCAGCATTTT CASSLTGGDQPQHF NA TRBJ1-5 TRBD1 TRBV28
TGTGCCTGGAGGCCTAGGACAGGGGGCCTCGGAGGAAAGGCTGAAGCTTTCTTT CAWRPRTGGLGGKAEAFF NA TRBJ1-1 TRBD1 TRBV30
TGTGCCAGCAGCCGGGACAGCCAACTAAGAAATTCACCCCTCCACTTT CASSRDSQLRNSPLHF NA TRBJ1-6 TRBD1 TRBV6-6
TGTGCCGCAGACAATTTGGGACAGAGACAACTTAATGAAAAACTGTTTTTT CAADNLGQRQLNEKLFF NA TRBJ1-4 TRBD1 TRBV24-1
TGTGCCAGCAGCCGACTAGCGGGAGTAGGCAATGAGCAGTTCTTC CASSRLAGVGNEQFF NA TRBJ2-1 TRBD2 TRBV6-2/TRBV6-3
TGTGCCAGCAAGATTGTGTCGGCTAGCGGTGTGGATACGCAGTATTTT CASKIVSASGVDTQYF NA TRBJ2-3 TRBD2 TRBV27
TGTGCCAGTAGCGGGGGATCCACAGATACGCAGTATTTT CASSGGSTDTQYF NA TRBJ2-3 TRBD2 TRBV2
TGTGCCAGCTCACCACCCCAAAGACTAACGGGAGTCACCGGGGAGCTGTTTTTT CASSPPQRLTGVTGELFF NA TRBJ2-2 NA TRBV18
TGTGCCAGCAGTGAAGCGTTTAACAGGGGGCGGGGGAACACTGAAGCTTTCTTT CASSEAFNRGRGNTEAFF once TRBJ1-1 TRBD1 TRBV6-1
TGCGCCAGCAGCTGGACAGACCCAGGGACTGAAGCTTTCTTT CASSWTDPGTEAFF NA TRBJ1-1 NA TRBV5-1
TGTGCCGTCCGTTCTAGCGGGAGGGGTGGGGAGCAGTACTTC CAVRSSGRGGEQYF NA TRBJ2-7 TRBD2 TRBV10-3
TGTGCCAGCAGTTTTTCAGGGTCCAATGAAAAACTGTTTTTT CASSFSGSNEKLFF NA TRBJ1-4 NA TRBV28
TGTGCCAGCCTAAGGGACAGGGGGCTTGGTGGCTACACCTTC CASLRDRGLGGYTF once TRBJ1-2 TRBD1 TRBV6-5
TGTGCCAGCAGCCCGTGGACTAGCGGAGTCAATGAGCAGTTCTTC CASSPWTSGVNEQFF NA TRBJ2-1 TRBD2 TRBV9
TGTGCCACCAGTGATCCAACTAGCGGGAGCTATGAGCAGTTCTTC CATSDPTSGSYEQFF NA TRBJ2-1 TRBD2 TRBV24-1
TGCAGTGCTAGTGCTGTTAGCTCCTACGAGCAGTACTTC CSASAVSSYEQYF few TRBJ2-7 NA TRBV20-1
TGTGCCAGTAGTCCGACAGGGATGAACACTGAAGCTTTCTTT CASSPTGMNTEAFF NA TRBJ1-1 TRBD1 TRBV19